Each of the 26 T cell receptor beta chains below was sequenced from the same sample in a study of blood T cell repertoires in COVID-19. Method: immunoSEQ multiplex PCR; TCRdb's copy keeps in-frame clones and lacks some. The sample includes around 200,000 clones, 65% to 85% of them seen just once. The sample comprised peripheral blood. The receptors were sampled from a man aged 50-59 years with active or convalescent COVID-19.

This sequence joins TRBV6-5 and TRBJ1-6; the match to TRBD1 covers 7 bases. V lost 7 bases, J lost 9 bases, and 3 bases stayed unmatched. Germline V gives CDR1 MNHEY, CDR2 SVGAGI. This CDR3 has 12 amino acids. CDR3 nucleotides: TGTGCCAGCACCACAGGGGCTTCACCCCTCCACTTT. This gives the protein CASTTGASPLHF.

The chain has TRBV10-3 and TRBJ2-5; 7 positions match TRBD1. The V gene end was trimmed by 6 bases and the J gene end by 3 bases; junction bases not matched to a gene: 7. Germline V gene data show CDR1 as ENHRY and CDR2 as SYGVKD. The CDR3 loop spans 14 amino acids. The CDR3 DNA follows: TGTGCCATCAGAGAGGGACAGACGAAAGAGACCCAGTACTTC. Translating gives CAIREGQTKETQYF.

The gene calls are TRBV7-8 and TRBJ1-2; perhaps TRBD1 as D (6 bases). V was cut by 2 bases and J by 7 bases, with 17 bases left in between. From germline, CDR1 is SGHVS and CDR2 FQNEAQ. The CDR3 length is 15 residues. CDR3 coding DNA: TGTGCCAGCAGCTTAAGGGCGGGGGCATCGGGTGGCTACACCTTC. Translating gives CASSLRAGASGGYTF.

This clone was seen a few times. This chain connects TRBV10-3 to TRBJ1-6, with 8 bases lining up with TRBD1. V dropped 4 bases and J dropped 10; count of bases not matched to a gene: 9. The V gene's germline CDR1 is ENHRY and CDR2 SYGVKD. This CDR3 region has 15 residues. CDR3 nucleotides: TGTGCCATCAGTGCTAGGACAGGGAAGGAGTCACCCCTCCACTTT. Amino acid sequence: CAISARTGKESPLHF.

This clone was observed a handful of times. The CDR3 DNA reads as TGTGCCAGCAGCCCCCGATCGGGAATAGGCGAGCAGTACTTC. It encodes CASSPRSGIGEQYF. V usage is TRBV7-3 and J usage is TRBJ2-7, with D possibly matching TRBD2 (5 bases). Germline V CDR1 and CDR2: SGHTA, FQGTGA. The V end was cut by 5 bases, the J end by 6 bases, with 17 bases between. The CDR3 totals 14 residues.

This clone was picked up a small number of times. CDR3 nucleotides: TGTGCCAGTAGGGGACAGCTCCCTAACTATGGCTACACCTTC. This translates into CASRGQLPNYGYTF. The gene calls are TRBV19 and TRBJ1-2, with TRBD1 matching 7 bases. Trimming at V came to 6 bases and at J to 0 bases, leaving 4 bases not matched to a gene. The CDR3 has 14 amino acids. Per germline, CDR1 LNHDA and CDR2 SQIVND (reference sequence).

The chain couples TRBV5-1 to TRBJ2-7, with D perhaps TRBD2 (5 bases). The germline V and J ends were trimmed by 1 base and 4 bases, with 15 bases remaining between them. The CDR3 covers 15 residues. The germline CDR1 and CDR2 sequences are SGHRS and YFSETQ. As DNA, the CDR3 is TGCGCCAGCAGCTTGACTGGGATCCGGGGTTACGAGCAGTACTTC. Translation: CASSLTGIRGYEQYF.

V is TRBV2 and J is TRBJ2-7; no clear D. The CDR3 is made up of 13 amino acids. Deletions cut 0 bases from V and 7 bases from J, with 10 bases between. In germline, CDR1 is SNHLY, CDR2 FYNNEI. The CDR3 sequence is CASSEALLREQYF. The CDR3 bases are TGTGCCAGCAGTGAAGCGCTTCTGAGGGAGCAGTACTTC.

This chain links TRBV5-1 with TRBJ2-5, with 8 nucleotides matching TRBD2. Trimming cost V 3 bases and J 5 bases; bases outside gene matches: 6. Germline values: CDR1 SGHRS, CDR2 YFSETQ. The length of the CDR3 is 14 residues. The CDR3 is CASSSGTRVETQYF. The DNA of the CDR3 is TGCGCCAGCAGCTCCGGGACTAGAGTGGAGACCCAGTACTTC.

The chain employs TRBV28 and TRBJ2-3, with a weak D call TRBD2 (6 bases). From germline, CDR1 is MDHEN and CDR2 SYDVKM. This CDR3 region has 13 residues. With 3 bases removed from V and 4 bases from J, the gap between germline ends came to 8 bases. CDR3 sequence (DNA): TGTGCCAGCAGTTTTACGGGGGCAGATACGCAGTATTTT. Protein: CASSFTGADTQYF.

The chain joins TRBV7-9 to TRBJ1-1, with D unclear. The CDR3 extends over 13 amino acids. Germline V gives CDR1 SEHNR, CDR2 FQNEAQ (reference sequence). V lost 6 bases, J lost 1 base, and 9 bases lay in between. CDR3 loop: CASSGRANTEAFF. The CDR3 DNA is TGTGCCAGCAGTGGGCGGGCGAACACTGAAGCTTTCTTT.

This clone appeared once. The gene calls are TRBV7-2 and TRBJ2-3; 8 bases are shared with TRBD2. The V segment lost 4 bases and the J segment 2 bases; nucleotides outside the gene matches: 5. CDR1 is SGHTA, CDR2 FQGNSA, per germline. The CDR3 has 15 residues. Here the CDR3 DNA reads TGTGCCAGCAGCTCCCGGGGGGGCCCCACAGATACGCAGTATTTT. Its translation is CASSSRGGPTDTQYF.

There are a few counts of this clone. The chain uses TRBV30 and TRBJ1-3; TRBD1 is a possible D gene (5 bases). In germline, CDR1 is GTSNPN, CDR2 SVGIG (reference sequence). The CDR3 spans 15 residues. Trimming cost V 7 bases and J 9 bases, with 25 bases left between them. The CDR3 DNA is TGTGCCTTTAGCTTAGGGGATATGCTTTCCACCACCATATATTTT. Its protein product is CAFSLGDMLSTTIYF.

The V gene is TRBV5-5, the J gene TRBJ1-3; 8 bases map to TRBD1. The CDR3 spans 15 residues. V trimming: 0 bases; J trimming: 4 bases; junction bases outside the gene matches: 3. Looked up from germline, CDR1 is SGHKS and CDR2 is YYEKEE (reference sequence). The CDR3 DNA reads as TGTGCCAGCAGCTTGGGGACAGGGATAGGAAACACCATATATTTT. Residues: CASSLGTGIGNTIYF.

The CDR3 DNA reads TGTGCCAGCACCTCATTCCTAGCGGGAGGTTTTTTCGGGGAGCTGTTTTTT. Protein: CASTSFLAGGFFGELFF. The chain uses TRBV28 and TRBJ2-2, with 11 nucleotides matching TRBD2. The CDR3 sequence is 17 residues long. Germline CDR1 and CDR2: MDHEN and SYDVKM. Trimming removed 7 bases from V and 7 bases from J; junction bases left unmatched: 14.

The DNA for the CDR3 is TGTGCCAGCACCCAGGGTCACCCTTACGAGCAGTACTTC. The encoded protein is CASTQGHPYEQYF. V gene TRBV2 combines with J gene TRBJ2-7; a possible D gene is TRBD1 (5 bases). This CDR3 spans 13 amino acids. V was cut by 7 bases and J by 4 bases, with 14 bases left in between. Germline CDR1 SNHLY, CDR2 FYNNEI.

The V and J genes are TRBV29-1 and TRBJ1-1; maybe TRBD1 (6 bases). V was trimmed by 4 bases and J by 8 bases, leaving 8 bases between them. The CDR3 runs 10 residues. Germline CDR1 and CDR2: SQVTM and ANQGSEA. The CDR3 loop is CSVGGGEAFF. CDR3 in DNA: TGCAGCGTTGGAGGGGGAGAAGCTTTCTTT.

This rearrangement joins TRBV27 to TRBJ1-2; TRBD1 matches 8 bases. V lost 4 bases to trimming and J lost 0 bases; unmatched junction nucleotides: 13. CDR1 and CDR2 (germline): MNHEY, SMNVEV (reference sequence). This CDR3 has 18 residues. In nucleotides, the CDR3 is TGTGCCAGCAGTTACCTCGGCCAGGGGGCTCGCACTAACTATGGCTACACCTTC. Protein: CASSYLGQGARTNYGYTF.

Notes on this clone: Other nucleotide sequences from this sample produce the same CDR3. This chain links TRBV19 with TRBJ1-5; D remains ambiguous. The CDR3 totals 13 residues. V was cut by 1 base and J by 4 bases, with 5 bases left in between. Germline V gives CDR1 LNHDA, CDR2 SQIVND (reference sequence). CDR3 sequence: CASSIGGNQPQHF. CDR3 nucleotide sequence: TGTGCCAGTAGTATAGGAGGAAATCAGCCCCAGCATTTT.

Written as DNA, the CDR3 is TGTGCCTGGAGTGGAGTGTTCACCGGGGAGCTGTTTTTT. Protein: CAWSGVFTGELFF. The chain is built from TRBV30 and TRBJ2-2; D gene unclear. Germline lookup yields CDR1 GTSNPN and CDR2 SVGIG (reference sequence). The ends were cut back, 1 base at V and 4 bases at J, with 7 bases in the middle. This CDR3 comprises 13 residues. The whole variable domain, filled in from reference TRBV30 and TRBJ2-2, reads SQTIHQWPATLVQPVGSPLSLECTVEGTSNPNLYWYRQAAGRGLQLLFYSVGIGQISSEVPQNLSASRPQDRQFILSSKKLLLSDSGFYLCAWSGVFTGELFFGEGSRLTVL.

The chain recombines TRBV5-3 with TRBJ2-3; 7 nucleotides match TRBD2. TRBV5-3 counts as an open reading frame of uncertain function. V trimming: 6 bases; J trimming: 4 bases; junction bases outside the gene matches: 8. This CDR3 contains 14 residues. CDR3 DNA sequence: TGTGCCAGAACCGGGGGGATTCGCGCAGATACGCAGTATTTT. Translation gives CARTGGIRADTQYF.

The rearrangement uses TRBV7-8 and TRBJ1-3, with a weak D call TRBD1 (5 bases). V dropped 4 bases and J dropped 3 bases, with 22 bases sitting between them. CDR1 and CDR2 from the germline V gene are SGHVS and FQNEAQ. There are 18 residues in the CDR3. This chain's CDR3 is CASSSNVQGVRGGNTIYF. CDR3 in DNA: TGTGCCAGCAGCTCAAATGTGCAGGGCGTAAGGGGTGGAAACACCATATATTTT.

V and J are TRBV27 and TRBJ2-1; possibly TRBD2 for D (6 bases). The germline V and J ends were trimmed by 8 bases and 8 bases, with 13 bases remaining between them. The CDR3 is made up of 12 amino acids. CDR1 is MNHEY and CDR2 is SMNVEV in the germline V gene (reference sequence). CDR3: CASGGVQHEQFF. Here the CDR3 DNA reads TGTGCCAGCGGAGGGGTTCAGCATGAGCAGTTCTTC.

V usage is TRBV28 and J usage is TRBJ1-2; D unclear. Per germline, CDR1 MDHEN and CDR2 SYDVKM. V lost 3 bases and J 5 bases, leaving 13 bases between the germline ends. This CDR3 contains 14 residues. CDR3 sequence: CASSFPGNGYGYTF. The CDR3 DNA reads as TGTGCCAGCAGTTTTCCGGGGAACGGGTATGGCTACACCTTC.

The CDR3 DNA sequence: TGTGCCAGCAGCTTAGCCGGGACTAGCACCCAGGAGCAGTACTTC. It yields the protein CASSLAGTSTQEQYF. The rearrangement uses TRBV11-2 and TRBJ2-7; 9 bases map to TRBD2. Trimming took 1 base from V and 7 from J; bases not matched to a gene: 8. Germline CDR1 is SGHAT and CDR2 is FQNNGV. The CDR3 contains 15 residues.

The chain couples TRBV11-2 to TRBJ1-4; 8 bases are shared with TRBD1. This CDR3 region has 16 residues. Germline V gene sequence: CDR1 SGHAT, CDR2 FQNNGV. V shed 5 bases, J shed 4 bases, and the junction held 9 bases outside the gene matches. The CDR3, as DNA: TGTGCCAGCAGCCATAAACTCGGACAGGGTAATGAAAAACTGTTTTTT. Translating gives CASSHKLGQGNEKLFF.